The clone carrying this T cell receptor (beta chain) turned up a few times. Its specificity is not known. The data originate from a study of identical twins. Points from the study as a whole: Abundant beta clonotypes from cord blood bore fewer insertions; memory repertoires lacked this pattern.

The germline gives CDR1 LGHDT, CDR2 YNNKEL (reference sequence). Trimming at V came to 6 bases and at J to 8 bases, leaving 7 bases not matched to a gene. The CDR3 covers 15 residues. One entry per CDR3 protein, called by TCRdb with MiXCR from the 5' RACE reads. The sample shows some 1,700,000 distinct CDR3 sequences, roughly a third of them seen only once. The V gene is TRBV3-1, the J gene TRBJ2-1, with 13 positions matching TRBD2. The specimen was cord blood. The TCR was taken from a newborn girl in good health. The CDR3 protein is CASRTSGRMAYEQFF. The CDR3 nucleotides read TGTGCCAGCAGGACTAGCGGGAGGATGGCGTATGAGCAGTTCTTC.